This TCR beta chain was identified in a study of blood T cells in healthy people across ages. For the second PCR, which ran for 7 to 11 cycles, a sample-barcoded 5' primer and a J-beta primer mix were used. TCRdb itself ran the 5' RACE reads through MiXCR, one entry per CDR3 protein. Of some 760,000 distinct CDR3 sequences listed, 20% to 25% are singletons. PBMCs were isolated at a quantity of at least 7 million per sample. Trimming took 7 bases from V and 0 from J, leaving 6 bases between them. The CDR3 is made up of 12 amino acids. CDR1 and CDR2 from the germline V gene are DFQATT and SNEGSKA (reference sequence). These data also featured in a second study, about T cells of mothers and their children.

The source material was blood. J is TRBJ2-2 and V is TRBV20-1; D gene uncertain. The receptor's source is a boy between 10 and 17 years old in good health. The CDR3, as DNA: TGCAGTGAATCAGCGAACACCGGGGAGCTGTTTTTT. It is translated as CSESANTGELFF.